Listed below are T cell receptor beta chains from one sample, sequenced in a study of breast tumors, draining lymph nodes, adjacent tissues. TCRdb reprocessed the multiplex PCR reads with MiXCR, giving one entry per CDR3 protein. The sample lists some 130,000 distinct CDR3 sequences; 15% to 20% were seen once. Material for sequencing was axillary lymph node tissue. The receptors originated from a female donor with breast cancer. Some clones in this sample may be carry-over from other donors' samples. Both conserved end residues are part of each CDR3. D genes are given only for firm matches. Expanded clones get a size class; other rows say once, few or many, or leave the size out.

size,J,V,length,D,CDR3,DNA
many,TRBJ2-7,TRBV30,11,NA,CAWSVIDEQYF,TGTGCCTGGAGTGTGATAGACGAGCAGTACTTC
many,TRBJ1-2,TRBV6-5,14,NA,CASSYRGAAYGYTF,TGTGCCAGCAGTTACCGGGGGGCGGCCTATGGCTACACCTTC
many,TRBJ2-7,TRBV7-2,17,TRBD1,CASSLRMGTGVPYEQYF,TGTGCCAGCAGCTTACGAATGGGGACAGGGGTCCCCTACGAGCAGTACTTC
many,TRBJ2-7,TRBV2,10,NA,CASRAATVYF,TGTGCCAGCAGAGCAGCTACTGTGTACTTC
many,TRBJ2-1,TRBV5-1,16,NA,CASSPSGTEPGNEQFF,TGCGCCAGCAGCCCCTCCGGGACCGAACCCGGCAATGAGCAGTTCTTC
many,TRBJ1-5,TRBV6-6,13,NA,CASSDRSNQPQHF,TGTGCCAGCTCCGACAGAAGCAATCAGCCCCAGCATTTT
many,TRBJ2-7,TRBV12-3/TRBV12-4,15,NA,CASRKGGPTSYEQYF,TGTGCCAGCAGGAAGGGGGGGCCTACTTCCTACGAGCAGTACTTC
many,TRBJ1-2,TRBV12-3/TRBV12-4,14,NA,CASSPEGQGYGYTF,TGTGCCAGCAGCCCGGAGGGGCAGGGCTATGGCTACACCTTC
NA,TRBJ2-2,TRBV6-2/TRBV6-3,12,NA,CASGSSTGELFF,TGTGCCAGCGGATCAAGCACCGGGGAGCTGTTTTTT
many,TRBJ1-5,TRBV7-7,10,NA,CASSLGPLSF,TGTGCTAGCAGCTTAGGCCCGTTGAGTTTT
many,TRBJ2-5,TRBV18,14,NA,CASSPQGLQETQYF,TGTGCCAGCTCACCTCAGGGACTCCAAGAGACCCAGTACTTC
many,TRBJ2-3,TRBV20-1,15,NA,CSARESSVSTDTQYF,TGCAGTGCTAGAGAATCTAGCGTAAGCACAGATACGCAGTATTTT
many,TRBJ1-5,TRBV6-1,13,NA,CASRVYSNQPQHF,TGTGCCAGCAGGGTTTATAGCAATCAGCCCCAGCATTTT
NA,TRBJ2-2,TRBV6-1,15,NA,CASIPDPTNTGELFF,TGTGCCAGCATACCCGACCCTACTAACACCGGGGAGCTGTTTTTT
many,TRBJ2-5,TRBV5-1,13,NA,CASQSGGVETQYF,TGCGCCAGTCAGTCGGGTGGCGTGGAGACCCAGTACTTC
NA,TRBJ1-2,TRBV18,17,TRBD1,CAGSPDRDRLSNYGYTF,TGTGCCGGCTCACCCGACAGGGACCGACTCTCTAACTATGGCTACACCTTC
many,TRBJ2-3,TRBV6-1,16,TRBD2,CASSGTSVPRTDTQYF,TGTGCCAGCAGTGGGACTAGCGTCCCCCGCACAGATACGCAGTATTTT
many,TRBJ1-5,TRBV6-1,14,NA,CASSEWGGGQPQHF,TGTGCCAGCAGTGAATGGGGAGGCGGACAGCCCCAGCATTTT
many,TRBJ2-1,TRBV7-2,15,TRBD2,CASSLSGRAGNEQFF,TGTGCCAGCAGCCTTAGCGGGAGGGCCGGAAATGAGCAGTTCTTC
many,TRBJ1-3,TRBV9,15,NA,CASSTGGAGGNTIYF,TGTGCCAGCAGCACCGGGGGCGCCGGGGGAAACACCATATATTTT
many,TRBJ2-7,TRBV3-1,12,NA,CASSQGAYEQYF,TGTGCCAGCAGCCAAGGGGCCTACGAGCAGTACTTC
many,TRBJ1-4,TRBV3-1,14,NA,CASSRRDPNEKLFF,TGTGCCAGCAGCCGCCGGGACCCTAATGAAAAACTGTTTTTT
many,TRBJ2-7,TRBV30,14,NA,CAWIRVSATYEQYF,TGTGCCTGGATTCGGGTTAGCGCAACCTACGAGCAGTACTTC
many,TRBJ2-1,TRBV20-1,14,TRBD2,CSVPGTSGNNEQFF,TGCAGTGTACCGGGGACTAGCGGGAACAATGAGCAGTTCTTC
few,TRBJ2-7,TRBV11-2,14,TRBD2,CASSPLAVSYEQCF,TGTGCCAGCAGCCCGCTAGCGGTCTCCTACGAGCAGTGCTTC
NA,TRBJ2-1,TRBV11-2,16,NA,CASSQTGRGFRDEQFF,TGTGCCAGCAGCCAGACAGGGAGGGGGTTTAGGGATGAGCAGTTCTTC
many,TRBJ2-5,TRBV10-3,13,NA,CAISERDAETQYF,TGTGCCATCAGTGAGCGGGATGCGGAGACCCAGTACTTC
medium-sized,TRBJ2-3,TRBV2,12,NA,CAISSGTDTQYF,TGTGCCATATCTAGCGGCACAGATACGCAGTATTTT
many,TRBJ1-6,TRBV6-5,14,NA,CASSLGAANSPLHF,TGTGCCAGCAGTTTAGGGGCGGCGAATTCACCCCTCCACTTT
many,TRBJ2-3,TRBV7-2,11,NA,CASRLSDTQYF,TGTGCCAGCAGATTATCAGATACGCAGTATTTT
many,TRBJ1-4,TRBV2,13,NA,CASSAGEDEKLFF,TGTGCCAGCAGCGCAGGGGAGGATGAAAAACTGTTTTTT
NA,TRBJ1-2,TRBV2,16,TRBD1,CASRPDRGSLNYGYTF,TGTGCCAGCAGGCCCGACAGGGGAAGTTTAAACTATGGCTACACCTTC
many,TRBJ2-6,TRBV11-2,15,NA,CASRGDRSGANVLTF,TGTGCCAGCAGAGGGGATCGCTCTGGGGCCAACGTCCTGACTTTC
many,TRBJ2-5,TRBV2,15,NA,CASSDPLSGEGTQYF,TGTGCCAGCAGTGACCCCCTATCGGGAGAGGGGACCCAGTACTTC
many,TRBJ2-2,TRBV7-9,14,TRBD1,CASTSDRDTGELFF,TGTGCCAGCACAAGCGACAGGGACACCGGGGAGCTGTTTTTT
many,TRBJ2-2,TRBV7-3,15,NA,CASSLTFGSTGELFF,TGTGCCAGCAGCTTAACGTTCGGCTCCACCGGGGAGCTGTTTTTT
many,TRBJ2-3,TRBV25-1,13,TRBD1,CASRQGAKDTQYF,TGTGCCAGCCGGCAGGGGGCTAAAGATACGCAGTATTTT